What follows describes a single TCR beta chain. Its antigen is not identified. This sample is drawn from a study of PD-1 blockade in mismatch repair-deficient tumors. TCRdb's table, derived via immunoSEQ multiplex PCR, lists solely in-frame clones and lacks some. The table includes around 15,000 clones, around 80% detected once. Study outcomes and limitations: Tumor-resident clones, often undetectable pretreatment in blood, expanded then contracted after pembrolizumab.

Stated time point: 10-day in vitro stimulation with candidate neoantigen peptide 5. PCR or immunohistochemistry showed mismatch repair deficiency in every enrolled patient. An approximately nine-day in vitro culture was run per each of about seven reactive peptides. Germline CDR1 and CDR2: SGHAT and FQNNGV. This CDR3 region has 16 residues. V lost 0 bases, J lost 5 bases, and 16 bases lay in between. The TCR was taken from an adult with mismatch repair-deficient cancer. The chain employs TRBV11-2 and TRBJ2-5; D may be TRBD2 (5 bases). This specimen consisted of cells cultured in vitro, obtained from a patient treated with pembrolizumab. CDR3 coding DNA: TGTGCCAGCAGCTTAGAAGCACGGCTAGCTGGGGAGACCCAGTACTTC. It yields the protein CASSLEARLAGETQYF.